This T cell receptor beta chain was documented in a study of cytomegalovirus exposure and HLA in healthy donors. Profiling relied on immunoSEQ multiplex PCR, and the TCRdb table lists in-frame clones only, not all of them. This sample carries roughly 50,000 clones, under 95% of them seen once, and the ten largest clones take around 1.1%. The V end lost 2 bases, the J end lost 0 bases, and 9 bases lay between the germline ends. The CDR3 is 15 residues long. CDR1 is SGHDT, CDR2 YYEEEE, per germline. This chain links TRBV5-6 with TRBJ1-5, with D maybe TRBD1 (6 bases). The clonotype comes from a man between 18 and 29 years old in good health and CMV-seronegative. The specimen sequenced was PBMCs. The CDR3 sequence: CASSFWGHSNQPQHF. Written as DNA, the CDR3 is TGTGCCAGCAGCTTCTGGGGGCATAGCAATCAGCCCCAGCATTTT.